The clone carrying this T cell receptor (beta chain) was counted ten times or more. The target antigen is unknown. Germline V lookup: CDR1 SGHVS, CDR2 FNYEAQ. With 1 base clipped from V and 2 bases from J, the junction kept 1 base outside the gene matches. The CDR3 is made up of 14 amino acids. This sample is drawn from a study of T cell repertoires in cytomegalovirus infection. Overall study context: Recently identified HLA-C-restricted CMV epitopes were used, and well-studied HLA-B-restricted CMV epitopes were used as well. Both CMV infection and a matching HLA type were indicated by public TCR beta signatures. The study, taken as a whole, reports: Summed frequency of shared TCR beta families picked out CMV carriers who also had the relevant HLA. HLA-C-restricted CMV-specific TCR beta clonotypes prevailed in the ex vivo response.

TCRdb ran MiXCR on the reads and lists one entry per CDR3 protein. The sample comprises some 920,000 distinct CDR3 sequences, 31% of which are singletons, and over 13% rests with the top ten. The J gene is TRBJ2-5, the V gene TRBV7-6; TRBD1 agrees at 7 bases. Sequencing was performed on cultured CD8+ T cells from PBMCs, taken from culture after CMV antigen stimulation. The source of this sequence is a human donor in good health (CMV status not recorded). Some clones in this sample may be carry-over from other donors' samples. The CDR3 DNA follows: TGTGCCAGCAGCTTAGGGGGACAGCAAGAGACCCAGTACTTC. As protein: CASSLGGQQETQYF.